This T cell receptor (beta chain) came from a study of tumor and adjacent non-tumor tissue in lung cancer. For this clonotype: Its antigen remains unidentified. The junction departs from germline at one end; a sequencing error may be responsible.

The template was RNA from unsorted bulk tissue. More than 3 cm separated this lung sample from the edge of the tumor. Chemotherapy-naive patients with new lung cancer underwent thoracic surgery in China, August–late 2014. The library came from three nested PCR rounds adapted from ARM-PCR protocols. TCRdb reprocessed the multiplex PCR reads with MiXCR, giving one entry per CDR3 protein. This sample yields around 80,000 distinct CDR3 sequences, of which approximately 80% are seen a single time; around half belongs to the top ten. The CDR3 is made up of 14 amino acids. Germline lookup yields CDR1 LGHNA and CDR2 YNFKEQ. Study-wide results and caveats: Normal lung showed higher cumulative top 100 clone frequency than tumor.

The TCR sequence derives from a man in his sixties with non-small cell lung cancer. Sequenced: distant non-tumor lung tissue. The J gene is TRBJ2-7, the V gene TRBV4-2, with D hard to call. For the CDR3, the DNA is TGTGCGAGCAGCCAATATTTGACTGCCCTGGAGCAGTACTTC. It yields the protein CASSQYLTALEQYF.